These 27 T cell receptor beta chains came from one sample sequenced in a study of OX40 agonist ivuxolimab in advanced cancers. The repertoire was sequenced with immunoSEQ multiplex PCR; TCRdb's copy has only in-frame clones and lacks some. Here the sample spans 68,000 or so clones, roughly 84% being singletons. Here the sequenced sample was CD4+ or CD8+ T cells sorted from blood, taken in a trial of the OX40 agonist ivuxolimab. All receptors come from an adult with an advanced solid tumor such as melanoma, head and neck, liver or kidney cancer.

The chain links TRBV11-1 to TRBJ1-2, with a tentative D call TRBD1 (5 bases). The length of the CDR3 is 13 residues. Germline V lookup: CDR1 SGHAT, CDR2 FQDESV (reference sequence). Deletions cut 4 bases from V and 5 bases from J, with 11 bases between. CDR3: CASSSAGPYGYTF. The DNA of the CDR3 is TGTGCCAGCAGCTCCGCGGGGCCTTATGGCTACACCTTC.

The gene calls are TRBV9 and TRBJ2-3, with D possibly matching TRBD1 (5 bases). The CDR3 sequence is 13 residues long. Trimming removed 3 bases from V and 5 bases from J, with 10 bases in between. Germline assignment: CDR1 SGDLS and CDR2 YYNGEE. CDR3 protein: CASSGIRVDTQYF. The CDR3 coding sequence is TGTGCCAGCAGCGGAATCAGGGTAGATACGCAGTATTTT.

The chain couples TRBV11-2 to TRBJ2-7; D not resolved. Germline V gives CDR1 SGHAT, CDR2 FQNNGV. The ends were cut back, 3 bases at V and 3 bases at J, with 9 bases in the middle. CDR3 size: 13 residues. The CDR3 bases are TGTGCCAGCAGCTTCGCCCAGAGCTACGAGCAGTACTTC. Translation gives CASSFAQSYEQYF.

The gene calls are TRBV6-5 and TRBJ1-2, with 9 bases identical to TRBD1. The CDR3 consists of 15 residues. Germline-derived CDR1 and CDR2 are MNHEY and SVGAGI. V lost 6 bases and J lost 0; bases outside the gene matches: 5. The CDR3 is CASSQQGAANYGYTF. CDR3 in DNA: TGTGCCAGCAGCCAACAGGGGGCAGCTAACTATGGCTACACCTTC.

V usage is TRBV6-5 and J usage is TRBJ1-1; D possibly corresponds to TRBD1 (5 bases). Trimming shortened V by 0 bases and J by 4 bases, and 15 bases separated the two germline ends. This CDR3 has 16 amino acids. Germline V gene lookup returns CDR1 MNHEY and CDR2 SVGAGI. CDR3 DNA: TGTGCCAGCAGTTACTCAGGGGTCGGTCGGTCCACTGAAGCTTTCTTT. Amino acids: CASSYSGVGRSTEAFF.

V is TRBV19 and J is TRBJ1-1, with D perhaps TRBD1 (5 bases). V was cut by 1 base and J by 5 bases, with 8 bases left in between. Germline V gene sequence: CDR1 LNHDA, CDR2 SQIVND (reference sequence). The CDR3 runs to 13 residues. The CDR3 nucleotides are TGTGCCAGTAGTATAGCAGGGTGGACTGAAGCTTTCTTT. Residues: CASSIAGWTEAFF. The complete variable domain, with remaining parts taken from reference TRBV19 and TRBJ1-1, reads DGGITQSPKYLFRKEGQNVTLSCEQNLNHDAMYWYRQDPGQGLRLIYYSQIVNDFQKGDIAEGYSVSREKKESFPLTVTSAQKNPTAFYLCASSIAGWTEAFFGQGTRLTVV.

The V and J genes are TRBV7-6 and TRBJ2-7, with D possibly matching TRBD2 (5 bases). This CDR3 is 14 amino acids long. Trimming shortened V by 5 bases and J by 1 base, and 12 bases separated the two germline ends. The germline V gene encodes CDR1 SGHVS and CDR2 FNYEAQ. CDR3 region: CASSPLPGSYEQYF. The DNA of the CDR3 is TGTGCCAGCAGCCCCCTTCCGGGGTCCTACGAGCAGTACTTC.

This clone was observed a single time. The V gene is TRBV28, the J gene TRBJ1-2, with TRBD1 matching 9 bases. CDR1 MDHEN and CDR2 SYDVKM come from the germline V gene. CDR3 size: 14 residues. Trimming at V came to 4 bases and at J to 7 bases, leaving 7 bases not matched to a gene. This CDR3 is CASSSRDRVGGYTF. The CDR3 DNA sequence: TGTGCCAGCAGTTCCCGGGACAGGGTGGGTGGCTACACCTTC.

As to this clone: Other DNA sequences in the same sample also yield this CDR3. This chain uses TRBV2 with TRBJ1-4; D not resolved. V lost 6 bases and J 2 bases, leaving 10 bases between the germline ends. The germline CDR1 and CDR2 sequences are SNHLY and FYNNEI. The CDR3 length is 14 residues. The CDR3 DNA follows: TGTGCCAGCAGACCGAGATCCACTAATGAAAAACTGTTTTTT. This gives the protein CASRPRSTNEKLFF.

The CDR3 protein is CASSQSPPRGYTF. The CDR3 bases are TGCGCCAGCAGCCAGAGTCCACCGAGAGGCTACACCTTC. The V call is TRBV4-1, the J call TRBJ1-2; D remains ambiguous. The CDR3 has 13 residues. The V end lost 3 bases, the J end lost 8 bases, and 13 bases lay between the germline ends. Germline CDR1 is MGHRA and CDR2 is YSYEKL.

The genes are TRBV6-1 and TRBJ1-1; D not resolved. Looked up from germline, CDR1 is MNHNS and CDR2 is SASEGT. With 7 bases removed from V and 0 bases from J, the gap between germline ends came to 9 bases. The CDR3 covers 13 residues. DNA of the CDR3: TGTGCCAGCAACCCACGGTTGAACACTGAAGCTTTCTTT. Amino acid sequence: CASNPRLNTEAFF.

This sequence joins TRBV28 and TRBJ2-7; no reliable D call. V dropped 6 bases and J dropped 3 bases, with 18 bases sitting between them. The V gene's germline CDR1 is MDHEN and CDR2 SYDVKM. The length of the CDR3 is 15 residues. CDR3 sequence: CASSHTTDGGYEQYF. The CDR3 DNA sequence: TGTGCCAGCAGCCATACAACGGACGGCGGCTACGAGCAGTACTTC.

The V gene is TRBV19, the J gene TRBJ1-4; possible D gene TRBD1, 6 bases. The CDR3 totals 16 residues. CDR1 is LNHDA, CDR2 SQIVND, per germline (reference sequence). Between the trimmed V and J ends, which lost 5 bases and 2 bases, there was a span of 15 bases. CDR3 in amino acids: CASSLLHRVTNEKLFF. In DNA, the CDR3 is TGTGCCAGTAGTCTACTCCACAGGGTTACTAATGAAAAACTGTTTTTT. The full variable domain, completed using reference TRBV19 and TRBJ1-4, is DGGITQSPKYLFRKEGQNVTLSCEQNLNHDAMYWYRQDPGQGLRLIYYSQIVNDFQKGDIAEGYSVSREKKESFPLTVTSAQKNPTAFYLCASSLLHRVTNEKLFFGSGTQLSVL.

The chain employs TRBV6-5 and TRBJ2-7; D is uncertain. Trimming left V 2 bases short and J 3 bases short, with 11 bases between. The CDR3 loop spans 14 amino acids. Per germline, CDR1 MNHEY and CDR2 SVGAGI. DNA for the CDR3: TGTGCCAGCAGTTACCGCCAGCTCTACTACGAGCAGTACTTC. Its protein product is CASSYRQLYYEQYF.

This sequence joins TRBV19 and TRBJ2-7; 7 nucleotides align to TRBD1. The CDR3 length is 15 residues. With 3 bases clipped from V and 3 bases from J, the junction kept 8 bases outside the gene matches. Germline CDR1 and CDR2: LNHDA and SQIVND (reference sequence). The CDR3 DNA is TGTGCCAGTAGTATCGCAGCGAGGGGGCTCTACGAGCAGTACTTC. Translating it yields CASSIAARGLYEQYF. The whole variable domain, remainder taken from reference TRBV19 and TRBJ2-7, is DGGITQSPKYLFRKEGQNVTLSCEQNLNHDAMYWYRQDPGQGLRLIYYSQIVNDFQKGDIAEGYSVSREKKESFPLTVTSAQKNPTAFYLCASSIAARGLYEQYFGPGTRLTVT.

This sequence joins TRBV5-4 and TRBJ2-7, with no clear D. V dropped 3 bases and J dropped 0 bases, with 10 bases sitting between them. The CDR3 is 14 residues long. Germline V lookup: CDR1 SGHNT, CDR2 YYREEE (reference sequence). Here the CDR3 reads CASSSETSSYEQYF. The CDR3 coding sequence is TGTGCCAGCAGCTCGGAAACCAGCTCCTACGAGCAGTACTTC.

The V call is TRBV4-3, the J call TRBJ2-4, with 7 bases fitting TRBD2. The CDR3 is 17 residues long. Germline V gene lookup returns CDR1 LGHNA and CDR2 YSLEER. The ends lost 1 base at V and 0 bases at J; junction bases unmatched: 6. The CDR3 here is CASSQVVSGIAKNIQYF. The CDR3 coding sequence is TGCGCCAGCAGCCAAGTTGTAAGCGGGATAGCCAAAAACATTCAGTACTTC.

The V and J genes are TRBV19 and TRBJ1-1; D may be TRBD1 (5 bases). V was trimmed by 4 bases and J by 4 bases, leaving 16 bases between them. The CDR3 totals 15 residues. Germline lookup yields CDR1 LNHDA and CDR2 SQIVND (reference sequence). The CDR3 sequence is CASSTLKGGGTEAFF. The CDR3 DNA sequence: TGTGCCAGTAGTACCTTAAAGGGTGGGGGCACTGAAGCTTTCTTT. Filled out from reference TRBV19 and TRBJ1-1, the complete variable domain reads DGGITQSPKYLFRKEGQNVTLSCEQNLNHDAMYWYRQDPGQGLRLIYYSQIVNDFQKGDIAEGYSVSREKKESFPLTVTSAQKNPTAFYLCASSTLKGGGTEAFFGQGTRLTVV.

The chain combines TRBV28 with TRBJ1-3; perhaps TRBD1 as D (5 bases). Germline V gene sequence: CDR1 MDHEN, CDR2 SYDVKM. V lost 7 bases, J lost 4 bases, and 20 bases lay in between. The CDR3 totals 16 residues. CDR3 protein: CASTRADPPGGNTIYF. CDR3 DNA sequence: TGTGCCAGCACCAGGGCCGACCCACCGGGAGGAAACACCATATATTTT.

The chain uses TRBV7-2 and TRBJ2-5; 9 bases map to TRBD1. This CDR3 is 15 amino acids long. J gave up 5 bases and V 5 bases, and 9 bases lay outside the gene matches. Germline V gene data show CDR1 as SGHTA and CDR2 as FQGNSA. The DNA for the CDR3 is TGTGCCAGCAGCCCCGGGGGACAGGGACAGGAGACCCAGTACTTC. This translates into CASSPGGQGQETQYF.

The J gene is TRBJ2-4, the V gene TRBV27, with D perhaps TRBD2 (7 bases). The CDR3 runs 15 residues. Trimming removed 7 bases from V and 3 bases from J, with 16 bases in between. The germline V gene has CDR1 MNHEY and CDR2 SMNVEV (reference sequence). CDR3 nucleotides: TGTGCCAGCACGAGGGGGGGCAGGGGCAAAAACATTCAGTACTTC. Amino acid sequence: CASTRGGRGKNIQYF.

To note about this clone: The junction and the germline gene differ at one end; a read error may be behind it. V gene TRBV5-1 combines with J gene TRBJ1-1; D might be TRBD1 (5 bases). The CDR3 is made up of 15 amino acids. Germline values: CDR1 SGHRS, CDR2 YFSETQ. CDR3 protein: CASSPGGGMNTETFF. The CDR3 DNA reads TGCGCCAGCAGCCCGGGGGGAGGGATGAACACTGAAACTTTCTTT.

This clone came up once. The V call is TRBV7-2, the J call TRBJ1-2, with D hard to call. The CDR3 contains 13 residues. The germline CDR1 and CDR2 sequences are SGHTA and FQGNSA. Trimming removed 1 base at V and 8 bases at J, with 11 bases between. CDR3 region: CASSLGTVEGYTF. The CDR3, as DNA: TGTGCCAGCAGCTTAGGGACGGTTGAGGGCTACACCTTC.

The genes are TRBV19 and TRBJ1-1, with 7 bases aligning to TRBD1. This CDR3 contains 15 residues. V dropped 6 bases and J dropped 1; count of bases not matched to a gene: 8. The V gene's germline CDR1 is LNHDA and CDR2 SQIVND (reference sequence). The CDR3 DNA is TGTGCCAGTAGCAACAGGAGGGGGCCGAACACTGAAGCTTTCTTT. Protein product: CASSNRRGPNTEAFF.

DNA for the CDR3: TGTGCCAGCAGACCCCGTCAGGGGGGTTCCTACGAGCAGTACTTC. Its translation: CASRPRQGGSYEQYF. The chain has TRBV6-6 and TRBJ2-7, with a tentative D call TRBD1 (7 bases). Germline-derived CDR1 and CDR2 are MNHNY and SVGAGI (reference sequence). The length of the CDR3 is 15 residues. Trimming removed 6 bases at V and 1 base at J, with 16 bases between.

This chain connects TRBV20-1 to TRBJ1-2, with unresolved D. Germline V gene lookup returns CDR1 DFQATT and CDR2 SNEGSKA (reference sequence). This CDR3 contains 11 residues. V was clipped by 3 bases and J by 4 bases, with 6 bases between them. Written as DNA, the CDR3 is TGCAGTGCTAGGGGATCCTATGGCTACACCTTC. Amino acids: CSARGSYGYTF.

The CDR3 coding sequence is TGTGCCAGCAGCTTTAGGGCGGGTGTCGGCACCGGGGAGCTGTTTTTT. Protein: CASSFRAGVGTGELFF. The rearrangement joins TRBV11-2 to TRBJ2-2, with a tentative D call TRBD2 (5 bases). V was cut by 3 bases and J by 4 bases, with 15 bases left in between. From germline, CDR1 is SGHAT and CDR2 FQNNGV. The length of the CDR3 is 16 residues.